This T cell receptor (beta chain) was documented in a study of blood T cell repertoires in COVID-19. As for the study in general: T cells, B-cell-depleted T cells, or PBMCs provided the cDNA or gDNA that served as material.

Per the study methods: Estimation of nucleated cell counts relied on the amplification of reference gene primers. Data came from immunoSEQ multiplex PCR; TCRdb stores just in-frame clones and leaves some out. V, J and clone size derive from that table, while D and trimming were established from the DNA sequence. The table lists about 380,000 clones, 85% to 90% of them singletons. With V trimmed by 4 bases and J by 4 bases, 11 bases remained unmatched. This CDR3 spans 17 amino acids. Germline V gene lookup returns CDR1 SGHRS and CDR2 YFSETQ. The chain employs TRBV5-1 and TRBJ2-1; 10 bases are shared with TRBD1. The sequenced sample was peripheral blood. This TCR derives from a man aged 18 to 35 with active or convalescent COVID-19. CDR3 in amino acids: CASSPARQGASYNEQFF. Here the CDR3 DNA reads TGCGCCAGCAGCCCGGCTAGACAGGGGGCGTCGTACAATGAGCAGTTCTTC.